This is a list of T cell receptor beta chains from one sample in a study of T cell clones after liver transplantation. The protocol was immunoSEQ multiplex PCR, while the TCRdb copy is restricted to in-frame clones and leaves out a portion. The repertoire holds fewer than 110,000 clones, with about 80% as singletons. The input for sequencing was CD4+ T cells from blood, taken approximately 45 months after liver transplant. These TCRs come from a human patient who received a liver transplant. Some T cells here may be from the graft donor. Both conserved end residues are trimmed from each CDR3.

J,V,CDR3
TRBJ1-1,TRBV5-1,ASSLTISVNTEAF
TRBJ2-3,TRBV7-9,AIQGAVTDTQY
TRBJ1-1,TRBV29-1,SVEVGGAF
TRBJ2-2,TRBV29-1,SVASSGAGELF
TRBJ2-1,TRBV6-1,ASSLVYNEQF
TRBJ2-1,TRBV5-1,ASGLAGGTYNEQF
TRBJ2-7,TRBV7-3,ASSHDSSYEQY
TRBJ1-4,TRBV6-5,ASSPSDGREKLF
TRBJ2-2,TRBV12-5,ASGLVQGGYTGELF
TRBJ2-3,TRBV6-4,ASSSTDTQY
TRBJ2-5,TRBV5-4,ASSWEGGETQY
TRBJ2-7,TRBV7-7,ASSPGPGSYEQY
TRBJ1-4,TRBV5-1,ASSLGPPTNEKLF
TRBJ2-7,TRBV4-3,ASSQTLSPSLLYEQY
TRBJ1-3,TRBV5-1,ASSVTGGSGNTIY
TRBJ2-1,TRBV19,ASRGRQEEAYNEQF
TRBJ2-5,TRBV9,ASSITDGPPLGTQY
TRBJ2-1,TRBV10-2,ASSESLAGPSPYNEQF
TRBJ1-2,TRBV11-2,ASSLRGTGDYGYT
TRBJ1-2,TRBV11-2,ASSLVGTGGGGYT
TRBJ1-2,TRBV6-1,ARGTPRGGYT
TRBJ1-1,TRBV4-2,ASSHEGGNTEAF
TRBJ1-2,TRBV11-2,ASSRGGQFSYT
TRBJ1-6,TRBV5-4,ASSLAGGGFDSPLH
TRBJ2-7,TRBV4-2,ASKPTSGSSYEQY
TRBJ1-2,TRBV10-1,ASSRVRKTYGYT